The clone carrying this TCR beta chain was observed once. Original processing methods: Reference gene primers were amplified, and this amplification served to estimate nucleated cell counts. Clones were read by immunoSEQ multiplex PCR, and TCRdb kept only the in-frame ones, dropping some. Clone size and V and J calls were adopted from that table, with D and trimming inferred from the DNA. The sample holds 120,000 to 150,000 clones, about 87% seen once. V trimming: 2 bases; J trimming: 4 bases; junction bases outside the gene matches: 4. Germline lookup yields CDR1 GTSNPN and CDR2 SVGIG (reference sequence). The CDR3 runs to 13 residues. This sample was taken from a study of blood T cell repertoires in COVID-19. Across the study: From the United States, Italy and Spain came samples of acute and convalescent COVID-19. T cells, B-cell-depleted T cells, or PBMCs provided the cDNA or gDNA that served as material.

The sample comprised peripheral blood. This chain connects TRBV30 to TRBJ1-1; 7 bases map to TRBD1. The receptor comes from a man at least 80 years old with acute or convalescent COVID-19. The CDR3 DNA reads TGTGCCTGGAGTCGACAGGGCGGCACTGAAGCTTTCTTT. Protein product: CAWSRQGGTEAFF.